Following are 5 T cell receptor beta chains from one sample sequenced in a study of human T cells and chemical hapten exposure. Time point noted: pre-sensitization, week 0. Specified treatment: therapeutic diphenylcyclopropenone sensitization with weekly scalp DPC. A single record per CDR3 protein comes from TCRdb applying MiXCR to the RACE reads. The data contain approximately 60,000 distinct CDR3 sequences, roughly a tenth of them singletons. The sequenced sample was whole blood, obtained in connection with sensitization to the hapten diphenylcyclopropenone (DPC). The receptors originated from a middle-aged man with alopecia areata. Some clones in this sample may be carry-over from other donors' samples.

This clonotype was detected ten times or more. This chain connects TRBV4-3 to TRBJ2-3, with D possibly being TRBD1 (6 bases). Trimming pared 1 base from V and 2 bases from J, leaving 10 bases between. In germline, CDR1 is LGHNA, CDR2 YSLEER. This CDR3 has 15 amino acids. CDR3 DNA: TGCGCCAGCAGCCAAGGCAGGGGACCCACAGATACGCAGTATTTT. It encodes CASSQGRGPTDTQYF.

This clonotype was found a few times. The V gene is TRBV5-1, the J gene TRBJ1-6; 10 bases line up with TRBD1. This CDR3 is built from 14 residues. CDR1 SGHRS and CDR2 YFSETQ come from the germline V gene. The V segment lost 4 bases and the J segment 9 bases; nucleotides outside the gene matches: 4. CDR3 amino acids: CASSADRGGSPLHF. CDR3 DNA: TGCGCCAGCAGCGCGGACAGGGGGGGTTCACCCCTCCACTTT.

There are many counts of this clonotype. This rearrangement joins TRBV10-2 to TRBJ2-7, with TRBD1 as a possible D gene (5 bases). V was cut by 4 bases and J by 2 bases, with 12 bases left in between. The CDR3 runs to 14 residues. The germline gives CDR1 WSHSY, CDR2 SAAADI. CDR3 DNA: TGCGCCAGCAGTGGGGGCAGTCCAGCCTACGAGCAGTACTTC. It is translated as CASSGGSPAYEQYF.

This chain connects TRBV28 to TRBJ1-4; TRBD1 agrees at 8 bases. Trimming at V came to 4 bases and at J to 6 bases, leaving 10 bases not matched to a gene. CDR3 size: 16 residues. Germline V CDR1 and CDR2: MDHEN, SYDVKM. CDR3 coding DNA: TGTGCCAGCAGTTCGACAGGGGACGGGATGTATGAAAAACTGTTTTTT. Its protein product is CASSSTGDGMYEKLFF.

This clonotype occurred many times. V is TRBV7-6 and J is TRBJ2-3; 8 bases line up with TRBD2. The CDR3 runs to 18 residues. From germline, CDR1 is SGHVS and CDR2 FNYEAQ. V lost 5 bases to trimming and J lost 2 bases; unmatched junction nucleotides: 15. Here the CDR3 DNA reads TGTGCCAGCAGCGTGCTAGCGGGCTCAGGCACGTCCACAGATACGCAGTATTTT. Encoded protein: CASSVLAGSGTSTDTQYF.